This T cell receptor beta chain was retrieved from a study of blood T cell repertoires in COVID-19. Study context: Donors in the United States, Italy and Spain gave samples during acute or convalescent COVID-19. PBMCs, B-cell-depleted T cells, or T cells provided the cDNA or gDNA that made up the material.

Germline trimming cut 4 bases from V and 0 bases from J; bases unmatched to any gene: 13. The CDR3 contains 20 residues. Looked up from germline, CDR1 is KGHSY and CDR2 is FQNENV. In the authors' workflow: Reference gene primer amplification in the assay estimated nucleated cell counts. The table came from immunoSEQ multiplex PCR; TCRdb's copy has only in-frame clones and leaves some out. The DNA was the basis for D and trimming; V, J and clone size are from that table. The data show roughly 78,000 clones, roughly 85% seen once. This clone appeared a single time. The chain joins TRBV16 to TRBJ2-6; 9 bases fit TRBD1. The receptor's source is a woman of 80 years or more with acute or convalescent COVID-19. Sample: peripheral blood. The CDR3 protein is CASSRSILGQGNSGANVLTF. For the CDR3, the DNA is TGTGCCAGCAGCCGCTCAATCCTTGGACAGGGGAACTCTGGGGCCAACGTCCTGACTTTC.